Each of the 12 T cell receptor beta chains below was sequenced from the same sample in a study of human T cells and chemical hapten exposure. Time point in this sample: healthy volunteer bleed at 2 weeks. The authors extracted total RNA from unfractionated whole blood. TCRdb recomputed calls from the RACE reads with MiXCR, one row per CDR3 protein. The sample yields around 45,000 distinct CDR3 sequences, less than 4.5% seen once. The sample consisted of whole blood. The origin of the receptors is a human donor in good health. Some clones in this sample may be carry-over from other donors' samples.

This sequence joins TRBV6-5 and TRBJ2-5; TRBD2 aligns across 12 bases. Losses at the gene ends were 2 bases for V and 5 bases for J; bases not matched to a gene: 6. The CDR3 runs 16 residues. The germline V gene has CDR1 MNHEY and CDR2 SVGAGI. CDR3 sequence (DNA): TGTGCCAGCAGTTACGAACTAGCGGGAGGTGGGGAGACCCAGTACTTC. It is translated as CASSYELAGGGETQYF.

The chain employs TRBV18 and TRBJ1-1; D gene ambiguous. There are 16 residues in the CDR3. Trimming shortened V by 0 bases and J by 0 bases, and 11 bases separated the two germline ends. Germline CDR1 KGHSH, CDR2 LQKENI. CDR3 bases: TGTGCCAGCTCACCACCGGCGGGTTTCATGAACACTGAAGCTTTCTTT. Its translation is CASSPPAGFMNTEAFF.

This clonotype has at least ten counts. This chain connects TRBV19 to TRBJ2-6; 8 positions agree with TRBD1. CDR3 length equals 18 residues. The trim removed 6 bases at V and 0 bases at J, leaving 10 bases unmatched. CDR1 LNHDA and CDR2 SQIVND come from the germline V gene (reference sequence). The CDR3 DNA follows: TGTGCCAGTAGCAGTCCGGGACAGGCTCCCTCTGGGGCCAACGTCCTGACTTTC. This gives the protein CASSSPGQAPSGANVLTF.

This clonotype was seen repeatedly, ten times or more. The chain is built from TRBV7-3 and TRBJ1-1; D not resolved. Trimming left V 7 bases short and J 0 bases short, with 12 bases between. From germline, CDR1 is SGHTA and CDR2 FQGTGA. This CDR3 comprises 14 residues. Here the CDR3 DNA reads TGTGCCAGCAAGACCGGGCAATTGAACACTGAAGCTTTCTTT. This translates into CASKTGQLNTEAFF.

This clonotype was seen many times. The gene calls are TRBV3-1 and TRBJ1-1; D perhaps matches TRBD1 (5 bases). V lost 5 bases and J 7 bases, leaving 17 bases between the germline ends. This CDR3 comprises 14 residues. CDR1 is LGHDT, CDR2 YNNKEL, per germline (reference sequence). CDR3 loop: CASSAETGTSEAFF. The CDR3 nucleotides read TGTGCCAGCAGCGCAGAAACCGGGACGAGTGAAGCTTTCTTT.

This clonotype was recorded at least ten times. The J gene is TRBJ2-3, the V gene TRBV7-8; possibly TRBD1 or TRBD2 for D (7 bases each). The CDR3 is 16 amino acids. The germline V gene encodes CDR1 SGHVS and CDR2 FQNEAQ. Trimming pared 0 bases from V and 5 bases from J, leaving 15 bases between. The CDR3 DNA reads TGTGCCAGCAGCTTAGCCCCGGGGAGGGGGCAAGATACGCAGTATTTT. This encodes CASSLAPGRGQDTQYF.

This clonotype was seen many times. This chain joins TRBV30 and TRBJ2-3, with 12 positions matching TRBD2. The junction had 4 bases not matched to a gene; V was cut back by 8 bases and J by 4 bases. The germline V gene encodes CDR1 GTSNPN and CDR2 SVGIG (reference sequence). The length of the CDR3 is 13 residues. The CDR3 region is CARGLAGSDTQYF. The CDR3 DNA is TGTGCCCGCGGACTAGCGGGGTCAGATACGCAGTATTTT.

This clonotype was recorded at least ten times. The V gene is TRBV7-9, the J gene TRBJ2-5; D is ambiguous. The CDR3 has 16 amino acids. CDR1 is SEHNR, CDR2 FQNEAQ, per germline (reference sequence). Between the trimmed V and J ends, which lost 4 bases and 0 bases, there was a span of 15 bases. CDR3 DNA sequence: TGTGCCAGCAGCTCTCGGAACACCGGTAACCAAGAGACCCAGTACTTC. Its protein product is CASSSRNTGNQETQYF.

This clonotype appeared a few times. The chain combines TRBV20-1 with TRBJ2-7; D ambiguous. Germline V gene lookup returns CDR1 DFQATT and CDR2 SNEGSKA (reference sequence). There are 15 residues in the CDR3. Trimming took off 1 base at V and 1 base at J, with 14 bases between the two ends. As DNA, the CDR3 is TGCAGTGCTAGAGCGATAGTCCAAAGTTCCTACGAGCAGTACTTC. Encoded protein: CSARAIVQSSYEQYF.

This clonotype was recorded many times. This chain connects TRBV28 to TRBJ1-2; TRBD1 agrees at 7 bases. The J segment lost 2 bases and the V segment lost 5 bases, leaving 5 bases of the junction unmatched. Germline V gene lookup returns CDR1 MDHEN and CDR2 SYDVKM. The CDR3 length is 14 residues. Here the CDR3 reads CASSRVRGNYGYTF. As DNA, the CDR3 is TGTGCCAGCAGTAGGGTCAGGGGGAACTATGGCTACACCTTC.

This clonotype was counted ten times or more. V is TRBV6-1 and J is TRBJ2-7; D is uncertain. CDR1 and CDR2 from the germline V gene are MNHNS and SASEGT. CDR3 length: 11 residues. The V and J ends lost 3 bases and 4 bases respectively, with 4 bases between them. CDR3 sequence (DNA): TGTGCCAGCAGTGAGCCTTACGAGCAGTACTTC. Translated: CASSEPYEQYF.

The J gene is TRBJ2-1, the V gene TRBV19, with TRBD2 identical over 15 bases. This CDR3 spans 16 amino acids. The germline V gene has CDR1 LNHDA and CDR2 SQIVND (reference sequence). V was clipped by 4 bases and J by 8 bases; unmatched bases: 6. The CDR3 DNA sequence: TGTGCCAGTAGTAAACCGGGACTAGCGGGAGGCCATGAGCAGTTCTTC. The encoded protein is CASSKPGLAGGHEQFF.